This T cell receptor (beta chain) was sequenced for a study of T cells in Graves' hyperthyroidism and ophthalmopathy. It was RNA transcripts that yielded the amplified TCR beta CDR3 regions. HTBI primers were employed in a first-round RT-PCR of the TCR CDR3. TCRdb recomputed calls from the multiplex PCR reads with MiXCR, one row per CDR3 protein. Of 400,000 to 600,000 distinct CDR3 sequences in the sample, around 15% were seen once. There are many counts of this clonotype. V shed 3 bases, J shed 5 bases, and the junction held 9 bases outside the gene matches. The CDR3 sequence is 16 residues long. The receptor was isolated from a woman under 40 with Graves' ophthalmopathy. The sequenced sample consisted of blood. The J gene is TRBJ2-5, the V gene TRBV12-3 or TRBV12-4; 10 nucleotides agree with TRBD1. CDR3 in DNA: TGTGCCAGCAGTTTTGCGGACAGGGGGGGTTTCGAGACCCAGTACTTC. It yields the protein CASSFADRGGFETQYF.